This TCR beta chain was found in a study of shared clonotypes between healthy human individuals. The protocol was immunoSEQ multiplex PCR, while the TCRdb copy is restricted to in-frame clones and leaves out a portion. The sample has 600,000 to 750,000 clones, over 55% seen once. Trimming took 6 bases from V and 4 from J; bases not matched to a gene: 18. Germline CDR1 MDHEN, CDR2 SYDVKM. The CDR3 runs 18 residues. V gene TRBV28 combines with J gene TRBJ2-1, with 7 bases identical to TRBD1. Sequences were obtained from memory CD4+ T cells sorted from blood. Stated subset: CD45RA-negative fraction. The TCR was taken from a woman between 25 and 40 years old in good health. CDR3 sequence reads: CASSALYIGQVKYNEQFF. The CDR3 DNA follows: TGTGCCAGCAGCGCACTGTATATAGGACAGGTAAAGTACAATGAGCAGTTCTTC.